This entry lists 16 T cell receptor beta chains sequenced from one sample in a study of T cell changes during pregnancy in multiple sclerosis. Some clones are missing from TCRdb's copy, which holds only in-frame ones; the method was immunoSEQ multiplex PCR. This table holds around 68,000 clones, 75% to 95% found once. Material: peripheral blood, obtained after pregnancy. The receptors originated from a female donor in good health, enrolled as a control in a pregnancy study.

The chain combines TRBV6-4 with TRBJ2-3; 9 nucleotides agree with TRBD2. Germline CDR1 is MRHNA and CDR2 is SNTAGT. There are 15 residues in the CDR3. Trimming cost V 5 bases and J 2 bases; bases outside gene matches: 5. CDR3 sequence: CASSPGLAITDTQYF. CDR3 DNA: TGTGCCAGCAGTCCCGGACTAGCGATCACAGATACGCAGTATTTT.

The CDR3, as DNA: TGCGCCAGCAGCCAGGTACAGGGGGGCGGTGAGCAGTTCTTC. It yields the protein CASSQVQGGGEQFF. The chain joins TRBV4-1 to TRBJ2-1; 8 bases fit TRBD1. V dropped 3 bases and J dropped 9; count of bases not matched to a gene: 7. CDR1 and CDR2 (germline): MGHRA, YSYEKL. The CDR3 has 14 residues.

The CDR3 coding sequence is TGTGCCACCAGCAGCCCCGGGACAGGGAACACCGGGGAGCTGTTTTTT. Translating it yields CATSSPGTGNTGELFF. The chain carries TRBV15 and TRBJ2-2; 8 nucleotides agree with TRBD1. Germline V CDR1 and CDR2: LNHNV, YYDKDF (reference sequence). The CDR3 is 16 residues long. The V and J ends lost 3 bases and 1 base, in that order; junction bases with no gene match: 4.

This chain's CDR3 is CATSRGGLAETQYF. For the CDR3, the DNA is TGTGCCACCAGCAGAGGGGGACTAGCCGAGACCCAGTACTTC. J is TRBJ2-5 and V is TRBV15, with 9 nucleotides matching TRBD2. The CDR3 sequence is 14 residues long. V dropped 1 base and J dropped 5; count of bases not matched to a gene: 2. Per germline, CDR1 LNHNV and CDR2 YYDKDF (reference sequence).

The chain links TRBV4-3 to TRBJ1-2, with no clear D. With 2 bases removed from V and 4 bases from J, the gap between germline ends came to 11 bases. Germline CDR1 and CDR2: LGHNA and YSLEER. The length of the CDR3 is 14 residues. The CDR3 nucleotides are TGCGCCAGCAGCCAACGCGCGGGCCTCTATGGCTACACCTTC. Protein: CASSQRAGLYGYTF.

This clone was recorded only once. This chain connects TRBV7-2 to TRBJ1-2, with D possibly matching TRBD1 (6 bases). Germline CDR1 reads SGHTA; CDR2 reads FQGNSA. The ends were cut back, 1 base at V and 1 base at J, with 16 bases in the middle. The CDR3 is made up of 17 amino acids. The CDR3 sequence is CASSLEAQGTVNYGYTF. The DNA of the CDR3 is TGTGCCAGCAGCTTAGAGGCCCAGGGGACGGTTAACTATGGCTACACCTTC. The entire variable domain, with the rest obtained from reference TRBV7-2 and TRBJ1-2, is as follows: GAGVSQSPSNKVTEKGKDVELRCDPISGHTALYWYRQSLGQGLEFLIYFQGNSAPDKSGLPSDRFSAERTGGSVSTLTIQRTQQEDSAVYLCASSLEAQGTVNYGYTFGSGTRLTVV.

This chain joins TRBV7-9 and TRBJ2-2; D is undetermined. V was pared by 1 base and J by 10 bases, with 10 bases between. The CDR3 is made up of 13 amino acids. Germline loops: CDR1 SEHNR, CDR2 FQNEAQ (reference sequence). The DNA of the CDR3 is TGTGCCAGCAGCTTAGAAACCGCGTTGGAGCTGTTTTTT. Protein sequence: CASSLETALELFF.

CDR3 in amino acids: CASSQSRTTPYNEQFF. The CDR3 DNA is TGCGCCAGCAGCCAGTCGAGGACTACTCCCTACAATGAGCAGTTCTTC. This chain links TRBV4-3 with TRBJ2-1, with D maybe TRBD2 (6 bases). V lost 3 bases, J lost 2 bases, and 14 bases lay in between. The CDR3 spans 16 residues. Germline V gene data show CDR1 as LGHNA and CDR2 as YSLEER.

The V gene is TRBV4-3, the J gene TRBJ2-1, with 9 bases aligning to TRBD2. V was pared by 0 bases and J by 8 bases, with 5 bases of the junction left unmatched. Per germline, CDR1 LGHNA and CDR2 YSLEER. The CDR3 covers 15 residues. As DNA, the CDR3 is TGCGCCAGCAGCCAAGATAATAGCGGGGGCGATGAGCAGTTCTTC. Translating it yields CASSQDNSGGDEQFF.

The chain has TRBV4-2 and TRBJ1-3; D perhaps matches TRBD1 (6 bases). Germline loops: CDR1 LGHNA, CDR2 YNFKEQ. V was pared by 0 bases and J by 2 bases, with 11 bases between. The CDR3 runs 16 residues. The CDR3 here is CASSQDLQGTGNTIYF. The CDR3, as DNA: TGTGCCAGCAGCCAAGATCTACAGGGCACTGGAAACACCATATATTTT.

The gene calls are TRBV4-3 and TRBJ1-6; 7 positions match TRBD1. J lost 9 bases, V lost 4 bases, and 3 bases had no gene match. In germline, CDR1 is LGHNA, CDR2 YSLEER. This CDR3 is built from 13 residues. The DNA for the CDR3 is TGCGCCAGCAGCCTAGACAGGGCTTCACCCCTCCACTTT. It translates to CASSLDRASPLHF.

The chain carries TRBV11-2 and TRBJ2-2; D is unclear. The CDR3 contains 11 residues. Germline values: CDR1 SGHAT, CDR2 FQNNGV. Deletions cut 2 bases from V and 8 bases from J, with 3 bases between. Written as DNA, the CDR3 is TGTGCCAGCAGCTTACTGGGGGAGCTGTTTTTT. Its protein product is CASSLLGELFF.

The count of this clone is one. V and J are TRBV6-5 and TRBJ2-6; possible D gene TRBD1, 6 bases. Trimming shortened V by 7 bases and J by 2 bases, and 12 bases separated the two germline ends. This CDR3 has 15 amino acids. Germline V CDR1 and CDR2: MNHEY, SVGAGI. DNA of the CDR3: TGTGCCAGCACCACAGGGAGTACTGGGGCCAACGTCCTGACTTTC. It specifies CASTTGSTGANVLTF.

The chain couples TRBV6-1 to TRBJ2-4; D is ambiguous. This CDR3 region has 13 residues. The V and J ends lost 6 bases and 0 bases respectively, with 6 bases between them. Germline V gene sequence: CDR1 MNHNS, CDR2 SASEGT. The CDR3 protein is CASSSPAKNIQYF. CDR3 in DNA: TGTGCCAGCAGCTCCCCAGCCAAAAACATTCAGTACTTC.

The chain has TRBV19 and TRBJ2-7; D ambiguous. This CDR3 is built from 14 residues. The V end lost 5 bases, the J end lost 1 base, and 12 bases lay between the germline ends. Germline V gene lookup returns CDR1 LNHDA and CDR2 SQIVND (reference sequence). The CDR3 reads CASSPGYSSYEQYF. Written as DNA, the CDR3 is TGTGCCAGTAGTCCCGGTTACTCTTCCTACGAGCAGTACTTC.

The J gene is TRBJ1-3, the V gene TRBV5-4; TRBD1 aligns across 9 bases. This CDR3 spans 15 amino acids. Germline V gene lookup returns CDR1 SGHNT and CDR2 YYREEE (reference sequence). Trimming took 0 bases from V and 2 from J; bases not matched to a gene: 0. CDR3 residues: CASSLDRGPGNTIYF. CDR3 DNA sequence: TGTGCCAGCAGCTTGGACAGGGGGCCTGGAAACACCATATATTTT. Full variable domain (remainder filled in from reference TRBV5-4 and TRBJ1-3): ETGVTQSPTHLIKTRGQQVTLRCSSQSGHNTVSWYQQALGQGPQFIFQYYREEENGRGNFPPRFSGLQFPNYSSELNVNALELDDSALYLCASSLDRGPGNTIYFGEGSWLTVV.